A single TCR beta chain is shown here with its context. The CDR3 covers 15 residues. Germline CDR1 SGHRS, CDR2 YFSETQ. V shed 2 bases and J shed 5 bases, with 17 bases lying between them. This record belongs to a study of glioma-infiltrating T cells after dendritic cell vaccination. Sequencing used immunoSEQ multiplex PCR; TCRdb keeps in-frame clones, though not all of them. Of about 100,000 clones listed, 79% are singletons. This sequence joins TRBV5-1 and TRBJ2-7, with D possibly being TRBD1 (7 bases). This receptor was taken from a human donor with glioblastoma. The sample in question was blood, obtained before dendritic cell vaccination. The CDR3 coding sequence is TGCGCCAGCAGCTTCTCAGGGGGGCTCGGGGACGAGCAGTACTTC. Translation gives CASSFSGGLGDEQYF.